The present TCR beta chain was sequenced within a study of identical twins. Only a few counts were recorded for this clonotype. Its antigen is not identified. Study conclusions and caveats: Because invariant MAIT and iNKT cells could be present, zero-insertion analyses could be partly confounded. The models gave estimates that fell short of the out-of-frame TCR alpha sharing seen in monozygotic twins.

TCRdb redid the calling of the 5' RACE reads with MiXCR, one entry per CDR3 protein. The sample yields some 330,000 distinct CDR3 sequences, around 9% seen once. CDR3 length: 17 amino acids. V gave up 4 bases and J gave up 1 base, with 20 bases separating them. CDR1 and CDR2 from the germline V gene are SGHDT and YYEEEE. The chain employs TRBV5-6 and TRBJ2-5, with D possibly TRBD1 on 6 matching bases. This receptor was obtained from a woman in her 50s in good health. Material: naive T cells sorted from blood. Here the CDR3 reads CASSQDPRGTFQETQYF. The CDR3 DNA follows: TGTGCCAGCAGCCAAGACCCTAGGGGGACATTCCAAGAGACCCAGTACTTC.